Here is one T cell receptor (beta chain) with its context. Its antigen is not identified. Method: immunoSEQ multiplex PCR; TCRdb's copy keeps in-frame clones and lacks some. The table includes approximately 1.5 million clones, 95% to 99% detected once. These data belong to a study of shared clonotypes between healthy human individuals. Whole-study context: CD8 memory received one plate per donor, CD8 naive two, CD4 memory three and CD4 naive three. Study-wide findings and caveats: Clonotypes that were shared across a handful of donors made up around 5% of naive CD4 clonotypes.

The length of the CDR3 is 14 residues. Germline CDR1 is MNHNS and CDR2 is SASEGT. V lost 11 bases to trimming and J lost 1 base, with 17 bases between them. Specimen: naive CD4+ T cells sorted from blood. Subset noted: CD45RA+ positively selected. The clonotype comes from a man in his thirties or forties in good health. The chain recombines TRBV6-1 with TRBJ1-2; D is perhaps TRBD1 (6 bases). The CDR3: CAADRPLFNYGYTF. In DNA, the CDR3 is TGTGCCGCCGACAGGCCCTTATTTAACTATGGCTACACCTTC.